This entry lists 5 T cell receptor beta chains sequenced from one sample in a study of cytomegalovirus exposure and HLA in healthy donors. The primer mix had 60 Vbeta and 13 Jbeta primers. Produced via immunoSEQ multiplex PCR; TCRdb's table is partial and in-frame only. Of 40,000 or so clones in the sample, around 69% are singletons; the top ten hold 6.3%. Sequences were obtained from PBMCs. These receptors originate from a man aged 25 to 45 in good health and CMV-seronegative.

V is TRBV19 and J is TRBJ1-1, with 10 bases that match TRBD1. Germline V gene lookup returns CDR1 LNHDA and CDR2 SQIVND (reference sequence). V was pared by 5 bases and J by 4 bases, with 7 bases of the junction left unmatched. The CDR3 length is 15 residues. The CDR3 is CASSVPDRGLTEAFF. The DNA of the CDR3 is TGTGCCAGTAGTGTACCCGACAGGGGGCTCACTGAAGCTTTCTTT.

CDR3 amino acids: CASSYRSQAGYTF. CDR3 nucleotide sequence: TGTGCCAGTAGCTATAGATCACAGGCCGGCTACACCTTC. The chain employs TRBV19 and TRBJ1-2; D possibly corresponds to TRBD1 (5 bases). Trimming left V 6 bases short and J 8 bases short, with 16 bases between. The CDR3 totals 13 residues. Germline CDR1 and CDR2: LNHDA and SQIVND (reference sequence).

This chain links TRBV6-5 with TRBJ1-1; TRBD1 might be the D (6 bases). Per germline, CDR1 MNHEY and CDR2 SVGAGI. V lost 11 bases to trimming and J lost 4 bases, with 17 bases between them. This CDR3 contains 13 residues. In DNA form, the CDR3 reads TGTGCCGTCAAGAGGGGGGGGATCACTGAAGCTTTCTTT. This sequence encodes CAVKRGGITEAFF.

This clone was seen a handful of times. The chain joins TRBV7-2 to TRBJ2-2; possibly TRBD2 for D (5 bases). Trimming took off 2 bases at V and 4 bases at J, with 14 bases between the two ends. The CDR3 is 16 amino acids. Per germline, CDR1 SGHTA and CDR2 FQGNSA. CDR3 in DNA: TGTGCCAGCAGCTTACCCCTAAACGAGGGCACCGGGGAGCTGTTTTTT. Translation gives CASSLPLNEGTGELFF.

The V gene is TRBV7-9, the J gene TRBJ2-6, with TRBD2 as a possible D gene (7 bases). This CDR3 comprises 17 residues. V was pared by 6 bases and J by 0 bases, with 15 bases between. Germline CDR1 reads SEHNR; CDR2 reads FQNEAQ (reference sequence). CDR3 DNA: TGTGCCAGCAGTCCTGGGGGGGCCCCCTCTGGGGCCAACGTCCTGACTTTC. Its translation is CASSPGGAPSGANVLTF.